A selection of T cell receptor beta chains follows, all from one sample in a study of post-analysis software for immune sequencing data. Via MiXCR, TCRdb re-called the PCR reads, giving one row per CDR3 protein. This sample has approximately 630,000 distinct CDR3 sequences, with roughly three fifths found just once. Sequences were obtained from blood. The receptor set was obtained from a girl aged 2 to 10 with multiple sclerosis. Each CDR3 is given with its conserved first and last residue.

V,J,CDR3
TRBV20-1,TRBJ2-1,CSARDLGGHNEQFF
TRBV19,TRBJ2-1,CASSSDGGSSYNEQFF
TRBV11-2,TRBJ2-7,CASSLDRGLAGGEQYF
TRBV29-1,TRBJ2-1,CSVDAPYNEQFF
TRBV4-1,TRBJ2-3,CASSHGERTDTQYF
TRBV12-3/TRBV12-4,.,CASNGGGLETQYF
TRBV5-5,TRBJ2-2,CASSLGLAGNTGELFF
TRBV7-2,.,CASRWRGETQYF
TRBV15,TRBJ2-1,CATSRGCNEQFF
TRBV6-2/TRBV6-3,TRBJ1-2,CASSYPREDGYTF
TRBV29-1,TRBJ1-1,CSAEGGIPEAFF
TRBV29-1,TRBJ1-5,CSVAEGSGQPQHF
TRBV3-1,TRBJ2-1,CARSREGAGEQFF
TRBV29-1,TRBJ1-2,CSVEGVDYGYTF
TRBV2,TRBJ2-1,CASISSADSISYNEQFF
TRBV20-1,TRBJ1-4,CSAWGDEKLFF
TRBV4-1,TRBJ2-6,CASSQVRTGSSGANVLTF
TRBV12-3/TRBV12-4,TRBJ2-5,CASRAGDRGETQYF
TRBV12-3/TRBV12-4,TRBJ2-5,CASSPSRGRGGETQYF
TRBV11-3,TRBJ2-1,CASSLGETYNEQFF
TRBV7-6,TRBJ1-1,CASSLGPGHGNTEAFF
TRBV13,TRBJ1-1,CASSLGDQGLGEAFF
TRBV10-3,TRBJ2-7,CAISVDGSYEQYF
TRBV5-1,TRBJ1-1,CASKRGVNTEAFF
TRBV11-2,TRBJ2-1,CASSQQGWLEQFF
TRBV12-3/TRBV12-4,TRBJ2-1,CASRIRTGNEQFF
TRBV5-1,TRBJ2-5,CASSYEYQETQYF
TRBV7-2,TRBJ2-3,CASSGSIIGTDTQYF
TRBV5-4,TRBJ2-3,CASSSHSGPTDTQYF
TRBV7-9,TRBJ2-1,CASSLPGLEYEQFF
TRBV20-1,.,CSASRSGGARETQYF
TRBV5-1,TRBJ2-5,CASRSDREITETQYF
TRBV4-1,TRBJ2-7,CASSQMTGEGVGSYEQYF
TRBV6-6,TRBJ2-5,CASSPGLAQQETQYF
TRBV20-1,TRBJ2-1,CSASLPGLGYNEQFF
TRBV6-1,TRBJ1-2,CASSAIPGYTF
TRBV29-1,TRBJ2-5,CSVGAGQGAGETQYF
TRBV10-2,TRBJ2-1,CASSDPAGGSGSYNEQFF
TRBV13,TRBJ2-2,CASSPTGRLQGELFF
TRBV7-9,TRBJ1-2,CASSTLTPGQVLGYTF
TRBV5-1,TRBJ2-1,CVSSFGASGDNEQFF
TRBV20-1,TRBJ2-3,CSAKLPSGGSRDTQYF
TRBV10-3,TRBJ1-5,CAISEQGRQPQHF
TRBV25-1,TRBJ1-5,CASSDSPGGNQPQHF
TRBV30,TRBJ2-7,CAWRTSGTYEQYF
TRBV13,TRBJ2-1,CASGWGQPNEQFF
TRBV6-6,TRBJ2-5,CASSYSRRNQETQYF
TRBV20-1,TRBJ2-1,CSAGPGVDEQFF
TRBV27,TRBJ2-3,CASSLLSGVADTQYF
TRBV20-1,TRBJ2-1,CSARSRTLPYNEQFF
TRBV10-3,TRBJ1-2,CAISGADNYGYTF
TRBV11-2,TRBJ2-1,CASSLGPGQGYNEQFF
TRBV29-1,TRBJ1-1,CSVGDTMTFDTEAFF
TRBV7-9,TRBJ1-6,CASTRSVDYNSPLHF